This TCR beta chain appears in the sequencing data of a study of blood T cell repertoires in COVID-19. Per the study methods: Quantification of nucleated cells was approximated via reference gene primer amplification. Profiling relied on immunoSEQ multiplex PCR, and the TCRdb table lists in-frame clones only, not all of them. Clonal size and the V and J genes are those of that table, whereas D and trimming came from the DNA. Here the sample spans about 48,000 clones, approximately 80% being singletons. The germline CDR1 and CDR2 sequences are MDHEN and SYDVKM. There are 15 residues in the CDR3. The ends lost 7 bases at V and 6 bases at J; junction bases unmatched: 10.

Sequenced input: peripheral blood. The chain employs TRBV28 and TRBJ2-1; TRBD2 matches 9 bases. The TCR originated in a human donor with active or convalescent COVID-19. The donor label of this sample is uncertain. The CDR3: CASIEPGLAGNEQFF. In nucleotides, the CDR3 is TGTGCCAGCATCGAACCGGGACTAGCAGGCAATGAGCAGTTCTTC. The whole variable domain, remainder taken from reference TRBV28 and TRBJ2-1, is DVKVTQSSRYLVKRTGEKVFLECVQDMDHENMFWYRQDPGLGLRLIYFSYDVKMKEKGDIPEGYSVSREKKERFSLILESASTNQTSMYLCASIEPGLAGNEQFFGPGTRLTVL.